What follows are 19 T cell receptor beta chains derived from one specimen sequenced in a study of cytomegalovirus exposure and HLA in healthy donors. Use of 60 Vbeta and 13 Jbeta primers characterized the PCR. The table came from immunoSEQ multiplex PCR; TCRdb's copy has only in-frame clones and leaves some out. The sample has tens of thousands of clones. The specimen sequenced was PBMCs. These receptors all stem from a man aged 35-49 years in good health and CMV-seronegative.

The genes are TRBV6-5 and TRBJ1-5; D ambiguous. Trimming removed 4 bases from V and 6 bases from J, with 10 bases in between. Per the germline V gene, CDR1 is MNHEY and CDR2 is SVGAGI. The CDR3 runs to 13 residues. In DNA form, the CDR3 reads TGTGCCAGCAGTTTACTCGGTGGTCAGCCCCAGCATTTT. Translation gives CASSLLGGQPQHF.

DNA for the CDR3: TGTGCCAGCAGCTACAGCCCTGGGAACACTGAAGCTTTCTTT. It encodes CASSYSPGNTEAFF. The chain joins TRBV7-3 to TRBJ1-1; D remains unclear. Germline V lookup: CDR1 SGHTA, CDR2 FQGTGA. The CDR3 loop spans 14 amino acids. V was shortened by 4 bases and J by 1 base, with 10 bases between the two germline ends. Drawing the rest from reference TRBV7-3 and TRBJ1-1, the complete variable domain is GAGVSQTPSNKVTEKGKYVELRCDPISGHTALYWYRQSLGQGPEFLIYFQGTGAADDSGLPNDRFFAVRPEGSVSTLKIQRTERGDSAVYLCASSYSPGNTEAFFGQGTRLTVV.

The rearrangement joins TRBV7-2 to TRBJ2-4; possibly TRBD1 for D (5 bases). CDR3 length: 15 residues. Trimming took 3 bases from V and 2 from J, leaving 11 bases between them. Germline lookup yields CDR1 SGHTA and CDR2 FQGNSA. CDR3 region: CASSFDSNPKNIQYF. For the CDR3, the DNA is TGTGCCAGCAGCTTCGACAGTAACCCCAAAAACATTCAGTACTTC.

The chain has TRBV5-4 and TRBJ1-5, with D unclear. Germline V gene data show CDR1 as SGHNT and CDR2 as YYREEE (reference sequence). CDR3 length equals 13 residues. Trimming shortened V by 4 bases and J by 3 bases, and 8 bases separated the two germline ends. In nucleotides, the CDR3 is TGTGCCAGCAGCCCGGTCCCCAATCAGCCCCAGCATTTT. It encodes CASSPVPNQPQHF.

For the CDR3, the DNA is TGTGCCAGCAGCTTGGTTGTCAGGAACTTAGATAGGGCCAACGTCCTGACTTTC. This encodes CASSLVVRNLDRANVLTF. The genes are TRBV5-5 and TRBJ2-6, with D unresolved. The germline V gene has CDR1 SGHKS and CDR2 YYEKEE (reference sequence). This CDR3 is 18 amino acids long. With 0 bases removed from V and 5 bases from J, the gap between germline ends came to 18 bases.

The CDR3 here is CASSPSQGNTEAFF. The CDR3 coding sequence is TGTGCCAGCAGCCCGTCCCAGGGGAACACTGAAGCTTTCTTT. This chain uses TRBV6-5 with TRBJ1-1; tentatively, D is TRBD1 (5 bases). In germline, CDR1 is MNHEY, CDR2 SVGAGI. There are 14 residues in the CDR3. The ends were cut back, 6 bases at V and 1 base at J, with 12 bases in the middle.

The chain couples TRBV5-1 to TRBJ1-2; D may be TRBD1 (5 bases). Deletions cut 5 bases from V and 4 bases from J, with 15 bases between. This CDR3 comprises 14 residues. The germline V gene has CDR1 SGHRS and CDR2 YFSETQ. CDR3 in amino acids: CASRSSTAGYGYTF. DNA for the CDR3: TGCGCCAGCAGATCCTCGACAGCGGGCTATGGCTACACCTTC. Full variable domain (outside the CDR3, taken from reference TRBV5-1 and TRBJ1-2): KAGVTQTPRYLIKTRGQQVTLSCSPISGHRSVSWYQQTPGQGLQFLFEYFSETQRNKGNFPGRFSGRQFSNSRSEMNVSTLELGDSALYLCASRSSTAGYGYTFGSGTRLTVV.

The chain has TRBV30 and TRBJ1-4, with TRBD1 matching 7 bases. The CDR3 is 14 residues long. Germline V gene data show CDR1 as GTSNPN and CDR2 as SVGIG (reference sequence). Trimming at V came to 3 bases and at J to 4 bases, leaving 5 bases not matched to a gene. The CDR3 DNA is TGTGCCTGGAGGACAGGGTCTAATAATGAAAAACTGTTTTTT. Encoded protein: CAWRTGSNNEKLFF.

The V and J genes are TRBV5-8 and TRBJ2-5, with 12 nucleotides matching TRBD2. Germline lookup yields CDR1 SGHTS and CDR2 YDEGEE. With 9 bases clipped from V and 6 bases from J, the junction kept 9 bases outside the gene matches. The CDR3 totals 14 residues. The chain's CDR3 is CATRTSGGTKTQYF. CDR3 DNA sequence: TGTGCCACCAGAACTAGCGGGGGGACGAAGACCCAGTACTTC.

The chain recombines TRBV10-3 with TRBJ2-7, with TRBD2 as a possible D gene (6 bases). The ends were cut back, 3 bases at V and 4 bases at J, with 7 bases in the middle. This CDR3 contains 12 residues. Looked up from germline, CDR1 is ENHRY and CDR2 is SYGVKD. Here the CDR3 reads CAISDREYEQYF. As DNA, the CDR3 is TGTGCCATCAGTGATCGGGAGTACGAGCAGTACTTC.

This chain uses TRBV29-1 with TRBJ1-2, with TRBD1 matching over 8 bases. Germline V gives CDR1 SQVTM, CDR2 ANQGSEA. With V trimmed by 0 bases and J by 8 bases, 5 bases remained unmatched. The length of the CDR3 is 13 residues. This chain's CDR3 is CSVEDRTGSGYTF. The CDR3 region has the DNA TGCAGCGTTGAAGATCGGACAGGGAGCGGCTACACCTTC.

The chain combines TRBV7-3 with TRBJ2-3; 13 bases are shared with TRBD2. CDR3 length: 15 amino acids. The J segment lost 2 bases and the V segment lost 5 bases, leaving 1 base of the junction unmatched. Germline values: CDR1 SGHTA, CDR2 FQGTGA. CDR3 loop: CASSTSGGATDTQYF. As DNA, the CDR3 is TGTGCCAGCAGCACTAGCGGGGGGGCCACAGATACGCAGTATTTT.

The genes are TRBV10-3 and TRBJ1-2, with 7 bases identical to TRBD1. There are 15 residues in the CDR3. After removal of 1 base from V and 10 bases from J, the junction contained 12 bases not matched to a gene. The germline V gene encodes CDR1 ENHRY and CDR2 SYGVKD. CDR3 sequence (DNA): TGTGCCATCAGTGAGTACGGGGGACAGCAGCCTCCCTACACCTTC. Translated: CAISEYGGQQPPYTF.

J is TRBJ1-2 and V is TRBV5-1; the D is unclear. This CDR3 comprises 14 residues. The germline V and J ends were trimmed by 1 base and 4 bases, with 11 bases remaining between them. Germline CDR1 and CDR2: SGHRS and YFSETQ. The CDR3: CASSLTGSAYGYTF. The DNA of the CDR3 is TGCGCCAGCAGCTTGACGGGGTCGGCCTATGGCTACACCTTC.

The chain is built from TRBV25-1 and TRBJ1-2; 9 bases align to TRBD1. Germline V gene data show CDR1 as MGHDK and CDR2 as SYGVNS. Trimming removed 4 bases from V and 4 bases from J; junction bases left unmatched: 1. The CDR3 is made up of 13 amino acids. The DNA of the CDR3 is TGTGCCAGCAGTGGACAGGGGGGCTATGGCTACACCTTC. Translating it yields CASSGQGGYGYTF.

The V call is TRBV5-1, the J call TRBJ2-2, with 10 positions matching TRBD2. J lost 5 bases, V lost 4 bases, and 5 bases had no gene match. The V gene's germline CDR1 is SGHRS and CDR2 YFSETQ. The CDR3 runs to 15 residues. CDR3 loop: CASSGSGGTTGELFF. As DNA, the CDR3 is TGCGCCAGCAGCGGTAGCGGGGGGACTACCGGGGAGCTGTTTTTT. Full variable domain (outside the CDR3, taken from reference TRBV5-1 and TRBJ2-2): KAGVTQTPRYLIKTRGQQVTLSCSPISGHRSVSWYQQTPGQGLQFLFEYFSETQRNKGNFPGRFSGRQFSNSRSEMNVSTLELGDSALYLCASSGSGGTTGELFFGEGSRLTVL.

This sequence joins TRBV6-1 and TRBJ1-5, with 7 bases identical to TRBD1. The CDR3 is 15 residues long. The germline V gene has CDR1 MNHNS and CDR2 SASEGT. Losses at the gene ends were 7 bases for V and 5 bases for J; bases not matched to a gene: 11. The CDR3 region has the DNA TGTGCCAGCACCCCCGACAGGGCAATCGATCAGCCCCAGCATTTT. This translates into CASTPDRAIDQPQHF.

This chain uses TRBV1 with TRBJ1-1. TRBV1 is a listed pseudogene. CDR3 size: 12 residues. The CDR3 protein is CTSSLRGTEAFF. For the CDR3, the DNA is TGCACCAGCAGCCTGAGAGGGACTGAAGCTTTCTTT.

This sequence joins TRBV30 and TRBJ1-4; possibly TRBD1 for D (5 bases). The CDR3 is 15 amino acids. The germline V gene has CDR1 GTSNPN and CDR2 SVGIG (reference sequence). The germline V and J ends were trimmed by 0 bases and 7 bases, with 15 bases remaining between them. This CDR3 is CAWSVRSLDTEKLFF. As DNA, the CDR3 is TGTGCCTGGAGTGTACGGTCGTTGGACACTGAAAAACTGTTTTTT.